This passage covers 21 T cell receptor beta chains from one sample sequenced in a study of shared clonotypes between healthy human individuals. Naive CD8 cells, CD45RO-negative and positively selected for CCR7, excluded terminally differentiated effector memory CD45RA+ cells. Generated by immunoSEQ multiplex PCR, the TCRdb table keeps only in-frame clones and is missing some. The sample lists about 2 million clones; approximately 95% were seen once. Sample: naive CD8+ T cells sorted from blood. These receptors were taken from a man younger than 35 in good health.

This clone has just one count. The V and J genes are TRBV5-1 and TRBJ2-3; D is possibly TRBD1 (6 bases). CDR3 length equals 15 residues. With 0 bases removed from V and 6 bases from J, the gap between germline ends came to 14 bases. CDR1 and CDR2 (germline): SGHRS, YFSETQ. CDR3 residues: CASSLGAGTMDTQYF. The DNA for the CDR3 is TGCGCCAGCAGCTTGGGGGCCGGGACAATGGATACGCAGTATTTT. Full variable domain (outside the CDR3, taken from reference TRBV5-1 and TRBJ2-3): KAGVTQTPRYLIKTRGQQVTLSCSPISGHRSVSWYQQTPGQGLQFLFEYFSETQRNKGNFPGRFSGRQFSNSRSEMNVSTLELGDSALYLCASSLGAGTMDTQYFGPGTRLTVL.

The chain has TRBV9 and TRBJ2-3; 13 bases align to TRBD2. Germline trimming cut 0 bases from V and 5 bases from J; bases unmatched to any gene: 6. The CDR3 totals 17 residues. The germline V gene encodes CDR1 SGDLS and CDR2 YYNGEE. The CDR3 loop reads CASSVEGLAGEVDTQYF. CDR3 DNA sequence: TGTGCCAGCAGCGTAGAAGGACTAGCGGGAGAGGTAGATACGCAGTATTTT. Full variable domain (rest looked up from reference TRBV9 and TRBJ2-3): DSGVTQTPKHLITATGQRVTLRCSPRSGDLSVYWYQQSLDQGLQFLIQYYNGEERAKGNILERFSAQQFPDLHSELNLSSLELGDSALYFCASSVEGLAGEVDTQYFGPGTRLTVL.

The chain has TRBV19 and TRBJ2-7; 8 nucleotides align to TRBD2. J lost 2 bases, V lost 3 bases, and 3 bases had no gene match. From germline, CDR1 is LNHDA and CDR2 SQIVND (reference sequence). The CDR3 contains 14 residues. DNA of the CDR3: TGTGCCAGTAGTATGATAGCGGGACCCTACGAGCAGTACTTC. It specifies CASSMIAGPYEQYF.

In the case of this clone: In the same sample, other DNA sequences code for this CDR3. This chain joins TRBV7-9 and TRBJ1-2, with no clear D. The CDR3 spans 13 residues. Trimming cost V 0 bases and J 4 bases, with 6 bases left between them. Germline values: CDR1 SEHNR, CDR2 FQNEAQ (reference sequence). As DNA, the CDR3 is TGTGCCAGCAGCTTAGCAACCGGCTATGGCTACACCTTC. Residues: CASSLATGYGYTF.

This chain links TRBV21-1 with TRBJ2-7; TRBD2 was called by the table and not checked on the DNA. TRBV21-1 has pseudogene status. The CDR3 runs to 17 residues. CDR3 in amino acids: CASSKGLAGPLSYEQYF. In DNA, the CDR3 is TGTGCCAGCAGCAAAGGCCTAGCGGGGCCCCTCTCCTACGAGCAGTACTTC.

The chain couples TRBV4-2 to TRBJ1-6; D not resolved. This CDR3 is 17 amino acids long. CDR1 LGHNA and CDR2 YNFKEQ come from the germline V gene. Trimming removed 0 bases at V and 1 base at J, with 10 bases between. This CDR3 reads CASSQEGRGSYNSPLHF. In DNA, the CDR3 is TGTGCCAGCAGCCAAGAGGGCAGAGGATCCTATAATTCACCCCTCCACTTT.

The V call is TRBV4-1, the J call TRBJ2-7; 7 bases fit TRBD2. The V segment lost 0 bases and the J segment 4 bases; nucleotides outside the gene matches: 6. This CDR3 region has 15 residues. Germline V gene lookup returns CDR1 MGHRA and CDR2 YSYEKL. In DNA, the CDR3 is TGCGCCAGCAGCCAAGATTGGGGGGGGAGTTACGAGCAGTACTTC. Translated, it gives CASSQDWGGSYEQYF.

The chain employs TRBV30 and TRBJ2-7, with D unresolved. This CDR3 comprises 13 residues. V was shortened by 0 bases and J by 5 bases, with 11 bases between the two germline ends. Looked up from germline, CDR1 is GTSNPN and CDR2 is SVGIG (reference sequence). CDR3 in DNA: TGTGCCTGGAGTGTAGTGACGATGGACGAGCAGTACTTC. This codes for CAWSVVTMDEQYF.

Here the CDR3 reads CASTGRADTGELFF. The CDR3 region has the DNA TGTGCCAGCACCGGGAGGGCCGACACCGGGGAGCTGTTTTTT. This chain joins TRBV9 and TRBJ2-2, with 8 bases identical to TRBD2. The CDR3 length is 14 residues. J gave up 3 bases and V 6 bases, and 4 bases lay outside the gene matches. Germline V gives CDR1 SGDLS, CDR2 YYNGEE.

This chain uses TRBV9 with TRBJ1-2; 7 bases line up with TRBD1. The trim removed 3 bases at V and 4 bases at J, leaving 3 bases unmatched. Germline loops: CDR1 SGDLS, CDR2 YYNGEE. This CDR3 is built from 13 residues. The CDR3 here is CASSEQGTYGYTF. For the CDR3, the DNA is TGTGCCAGCAGCGAACAGGGGACCTATGGCTACACCTTC.

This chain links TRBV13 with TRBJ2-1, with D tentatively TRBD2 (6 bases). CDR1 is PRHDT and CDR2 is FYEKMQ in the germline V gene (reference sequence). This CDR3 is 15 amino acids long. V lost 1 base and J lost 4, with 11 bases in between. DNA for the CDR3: TGTGCCAGCAGCTTAGCTGGCGGGACTTACAATGAGCAGTTCTTC. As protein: CASSLAGGTYNEQFF.

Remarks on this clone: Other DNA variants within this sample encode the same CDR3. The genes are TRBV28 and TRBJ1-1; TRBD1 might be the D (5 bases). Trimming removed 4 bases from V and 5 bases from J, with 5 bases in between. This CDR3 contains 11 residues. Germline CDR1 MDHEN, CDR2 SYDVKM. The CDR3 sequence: CASSWGTEAFF. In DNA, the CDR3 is TGTGCCAGCAGTTGGGGGACTGAAGCTTTCTTT.

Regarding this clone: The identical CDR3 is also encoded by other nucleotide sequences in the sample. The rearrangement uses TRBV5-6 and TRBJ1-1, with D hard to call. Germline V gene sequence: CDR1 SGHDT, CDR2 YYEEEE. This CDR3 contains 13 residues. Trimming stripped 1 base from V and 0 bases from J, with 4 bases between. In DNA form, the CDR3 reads TGTGCCAGCAGCTTGACGGTGAACACTGAAGCTTTCTTT. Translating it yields CASSLTVNTEAFF.

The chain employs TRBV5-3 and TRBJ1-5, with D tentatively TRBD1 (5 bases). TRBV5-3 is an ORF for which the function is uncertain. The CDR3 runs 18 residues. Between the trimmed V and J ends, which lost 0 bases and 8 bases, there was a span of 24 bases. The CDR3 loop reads CARSLAGESGTSSKPQHF. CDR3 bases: TGTGCCAGAAGCTTGGCCGGAGAGAGCGGGACGAGTTCGAAGCCCCAGCATTTT.

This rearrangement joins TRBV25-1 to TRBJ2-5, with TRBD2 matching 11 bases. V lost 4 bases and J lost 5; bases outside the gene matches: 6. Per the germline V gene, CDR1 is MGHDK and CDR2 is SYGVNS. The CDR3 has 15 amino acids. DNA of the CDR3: TGTGCCAGCAGTGGAATAGCGGGGGGGACGGAGACCCAGTACTTC. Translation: CASSGIAGGTETQYF.

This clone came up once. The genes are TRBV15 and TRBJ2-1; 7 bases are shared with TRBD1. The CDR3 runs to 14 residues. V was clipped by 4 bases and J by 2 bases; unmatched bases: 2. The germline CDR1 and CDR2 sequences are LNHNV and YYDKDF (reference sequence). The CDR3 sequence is CATSIDRAYNEQFF. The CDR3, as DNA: TGTGCCACCAGCATAGACAGGGCCTACAATGAGCAGTTCTTC.

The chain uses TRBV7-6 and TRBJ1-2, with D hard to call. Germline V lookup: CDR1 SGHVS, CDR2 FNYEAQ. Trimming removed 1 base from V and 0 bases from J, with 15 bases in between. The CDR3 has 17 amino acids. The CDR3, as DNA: TGTGCCAGCAGCTTAGAACCGGCGGTCTACCCTAACTATGGCTACACCTTC. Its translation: CASSLEPAVYPNYGYTF.

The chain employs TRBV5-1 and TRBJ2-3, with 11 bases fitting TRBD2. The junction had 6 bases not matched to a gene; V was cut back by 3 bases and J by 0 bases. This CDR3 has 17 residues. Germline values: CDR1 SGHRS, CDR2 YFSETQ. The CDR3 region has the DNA TGCGCCAGCAGCTCCAGACTAGCGGGGACGAGCACAGATACGCAGTATTTT. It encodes CASSSRLAGTSTDTQYF.

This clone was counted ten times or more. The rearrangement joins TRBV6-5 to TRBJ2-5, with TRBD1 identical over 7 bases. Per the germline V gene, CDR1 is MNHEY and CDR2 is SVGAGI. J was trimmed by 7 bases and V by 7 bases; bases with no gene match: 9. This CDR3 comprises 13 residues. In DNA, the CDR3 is TGTGCCAGCACGCTGACAGGGTCGGGGACCCAGTACTTC. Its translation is CASTLTGSGTQYF.

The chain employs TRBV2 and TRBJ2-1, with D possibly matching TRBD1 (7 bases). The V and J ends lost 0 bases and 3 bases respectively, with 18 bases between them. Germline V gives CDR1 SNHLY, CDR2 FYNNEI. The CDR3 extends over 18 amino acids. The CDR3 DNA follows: TGTGCCAGCAGTGAAGCGGGTTTTGGGCAGGGGGGCTACAATGAGCAGTTCTTC. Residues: CASSEAGFGQGGYNEQFF. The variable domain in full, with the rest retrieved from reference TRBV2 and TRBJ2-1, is EPEVTQTPSHQVTQMGQEVILRCVPISNHLYFYWYRQILGQKVEFLVSFYNNEISEKSEIFDDQFSVERPDGSNFTLKIRSTKLEDSAMYFCASSEAGFGQGGYNEQFFGPGTRLTVL.

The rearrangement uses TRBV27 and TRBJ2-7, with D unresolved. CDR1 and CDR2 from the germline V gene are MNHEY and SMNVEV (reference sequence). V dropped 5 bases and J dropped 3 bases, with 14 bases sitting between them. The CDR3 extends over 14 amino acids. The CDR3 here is CASSRNGLLYEQYF. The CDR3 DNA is TGTGCCAGCAGTCGTAATGGGTTACTCTACGAGCAGTACTTC.